Each of the 28 T cell receptor beta chains below was sequenced from the same sample in a study of cytomegalovirus exposure and HLA in healthy donors. PCR amplification relied on 60 Vbeta primers (plus 13 Jbeta primers). Produced via immunoSEQ multiplex PCR; TCRdb's table is partial and in-frame only. Of 190,000 or so clones in the sample, 65% to 85% were seen once. The sample comprised PBMCs. The receptors stem from a boy aged 2 to 10 in good health and CMV-seronegative.

The chain uses TRBV2 and TRBJ2-5; a weak D match, TRBD2 (6 bases). The J call may be incorrect, as the DNA end agrees better with TRBJ2-7. CDR1 and CDR2 from the germline V gene are SNHLY and FYNNEI. The CDR3 has 12 residues. The DNA for the CDR3 is TGTGCCAGCAGAGCTCTAGCGAACGAGCAGTACTTC. Translation: CASRALANEQYF.

This clone was seen a handful of times. The gene calls are TRBV10-2 and TRBJ2-3; D might be TRBD1 (5 bases). Per the germline V gene, CDR1 is WSHSY and CDR2 is SAAADI. The CDR3 is 13 amino acids. The V gene lost 5 bases and the J gene lost 0 bases, with 6 bases spanning the gap. The CDR3 sequence: CASSSGSTDTQYF. In DNA form, the CDR3 reads TGCGCCAGCAGTTCAGGGAGCACAGATACGCAGTATTTT.

This chain connects TRBV5-1 to TRBJ2-7; 9 nucleotides align to TRBD1. Germline CDR1 is SGHRS and CDR2 is YFSETQ. Trimming took 1 base from V and 4 from J; bases not matched to a gene: 9. The CDR3 runs 16 residues. CDR3 coding DNA: TGCGCCAGCAGCTTGTTGTTACAGGGGGCAGGTTACGAGCAGTACTTC. Translation gives CASSLLLQGAGYEQYF.

The sample holds one count of this clone. This CDR3 fails to terminate in the conserved phenylalanine or tryptophan, so it likely reflects a read error. No DNA is shown, since the ends of the CDR3 on it are uncertain; the CDR3 is the one TCRdb lists. This chain connects TRBV29-1 to TRBJ2-7; the tabulated D call, TRBD2, remains unverified against the DNA. CDR1 SQVTM and CDR2 ANQGSEA come from the germline V gene. The CDR3 is 12 residues long, counting both termini. CDR3 region: CSAPGKDGGAHG.

This clone was counted once. The chain uses TRBV7-2 and TRBJ1-5; a possible D gene is TRBD1 (6 bases). V lost 5 bases to trimming and J lost 2 bases, with 13 bases between them. CDR3 length: 15 residues. Germline V gives CDR1 SGHTA, CDR2 FQGNSA. The CDR3 sequence is CASSTRGSGNQPQHF. CDR3 coding DNA: TGTGCCAGCAGCACCAGGGGATCGGGCAATCAGCCCCAGCATTTT.

CDR3 region: CAISGEARGNEAFF. The CDR3 region has the DNA TGTGCCATCAGCGGAGAGGCAAGGGGTAACGAAGCTTTCTTT. The V call is TRBV10-3, the J call TRBJ1-1; D is perhaps TRBD1 (5 bases). V lost 6 bases to trimming and J lost 8 bases, with 19 bases between them. The germline gives CDR1 ENHRY, CDR2 SYGVKD. The CDR3 consists of 14 residues.

The V gene is TRBV25-1, the J gene TRBJ1-2; D is unresolved. Germline loops: CDR1 MGHDK, CDR2 SYGVNS. Trimming took 4 bases from V and 1 from J, leaving 7 bases between them. CDR3 length: 13 amino acids. The CDR3 sequence is CASSAGDNYGYTF. The DNA of the CDR3 is TGTGCCAGCAGTGCGGGAGATAACTATGGCTACACCTTC.

The rearrangement joins TRBV6-1 to TRBJ1-1; 12 nucleotides agree with TRBD1. V gave up 3 bases and J gave up 11 bases; unmatched junction bases: 4. Looked up from germline, CDR1 is MNHNS and CDR2 is SASEGT. The CDR3 loop spans 13 amino acids. CDR3: CASSEGQGALAFF. In DNA form, the CDR3 reads TGTGCCAGCAGTGAGGGACAGGGGGCATTGGCTTTCTTT.

The V call is TRBV19, the J call TRBJ1-2, with D uncertain. V was trimmed by 4 bases and J by 2 bases, leaving 11 bases between them. CDR3 length: 14 amino acids. Germline CDR1 is LNHDA and CDR2 is SQIVND (reference sequence). The CDR3 DNA follows: TGTGCCAGTAGTAAGGAGAACACAAACTATGGCTACACCTTC. Protein product: CASSKENTNYGYTF.

The chain carries TRBV5-4 and TRBJ1-2, with D perhaps matching TRBD1 (6 bases). This CDR3 has 13 residues. The V gene's germline CDR1 is SGHNT and CDR2 YYREEE (reference sequence). The ends were cut back, 5 bases at V and 4 bases at J, with 12 bases in the middle. The CDR3 sequence is CASSYAGVYGYTF. The CDR3 DNA reads as TGTGCCAGCAGTTACGCAGGGGTCTATGGCTACACCTTC. The full variable domain, rest sourced from reference TRBV5-4 and TRBJ1-2, is ETGVTQSPTHLIKTRGQQVTLRCSSQSGHNTVSWYQQALGQGPQFIFQYYREEENGRGNFPPRFSGLQFPNYSSELNVNALELDDSALYLCASSYAGVYGYTFGSGTRLTVV.

V and J are TRBV5-1 and TRBJ1-3; TRBD1 might be the D (5 bases). Per germline, CDR1 SGHRS and CDR2 YFSETQ. There are 14 residues in the CDR3. V was trimmed by 0 bases and J by 4 bases, leaving 8 bases between them. The CDR3 DNA is TGCGCCAGCAGCTTGGCAGGGTTGGGAAACACCATATATTTT. Protein: CASSLAGLGNTIYF.

This clone appeared a few times. J is TRBJ2-1 and V is TRBV9; TRBD2 aligns across 8 bases. The J segment lost 8 bases and the V segment lost 1 base, leaving 5 bases of the junction unmatched. The CDR3 is 14 amino acids. Germline V CDR1 and CDR2: SGDLS, YYNGEE. The CDR3 loop is CASSVRLAFDEQFF. DNA for the CDR3: TGTGCCAGCAGCGTAAGACTAGCGTTCGATGAGCAGTTCTTC.

The chain recombines TRBV19 with TRBJ2-6, with TRBD1 as a possible D gene (6 bases). Trimming stripped 3 bases from V and 0 bases from J, with 9 bases between. The CDR3 sequence is 16 residues long. From germline, CDR1 is LNHDA and CDR2 SQIVND (reference sequence). The CDR3 region has the DNA TGTGCCAGTAGTATGGGGGCCTTCTCTGGGGCCAACGTCCTGACTTTC. Translation: CASSMGAFSGANVLTF.

This CDR3 reads CASSAGTLGHGYTF. DNA for the CDR3: TGTGCCAGCAGCGCCGGGACACTTGGACATGGCTACACCTTC. The rearrangement links TRBV9 to TRBJ1-2, with D possibly TRBD1 on 6 matching bases. V dropped 3 bases and J dropped 6 bases, with 15 bases sitting between them. The CDR3 extends over 14 amino acids. Germline CDR1 is SGDLS and CDR2 is YYNGEE. The full variable domain, rest sourced from reference TRBV9 and TRBJ1-2, is DSGVTQTPKHLITATGQRVTLRCSPRSGDLSVYWYQQSLDQGLQFLIQYYNGEERAKGNILERFSAQQFPDLHSELNLSSLELGDSALYFCASSAGTLGHGYTFGSGTRLTVV.

The J gene is TRBJ2-1, the V gene TRBV7-9; D is possibly TRBD2 (5 bases). Germline V gene data show CDR1 as SEHNR and CDR2 as FQNEAQ (reference sequence). V was shortened by 3 bases and J by 6 bases, with 9 bases between the two germline ends. The CDR3 runs to 13 residues. This CDR3 is CASSFPGFNEQFF. The CDR3 coding sequence is TGTGCCAGCAGCTTCCCGGGGTTCAATGAGCAGTTCTTC.

The chain combines TRBV7-8 with TRBJ1-1; D is ambiguous. V was clipped by 2 bases and J by 5 bases, with 18 bases between them. This CDR3 has 16 residues. Germline lookup yields CDR1 SGHVS and CDR2 FQNEAQ. CDR3 loop: CASSLRMALRGTEAFF. For the CDR3, the DNA is TGTGCCAGCAGCTTACGAATGGCCTTGAGAGGGACTGAAGCTTTCTTT. The variable domain in full, completed from reference TRBV7-8 and TRBJ1-1, reads GAGVSQSPRYKVAKRGQDVALRCDPISGHVSLFWYQQALGQGPEFLTYFQNEAQLDKSGLPSDRFFAERPEGSVSTLKIQRTQQEDSAVYLCASSLRMALRGTEAFFGQGTRLTVV.

This clone was recorded a few times. This chain links TRBV5-1 with TRBJ2-1; TRBD2 aligns across 7 bases. CDR1 and CDR2 from the germline V gene are SGHRS and YFSETQ. Losses at the gene ends were 0 bases for V and 7 bases for J; bases not matched to a gene: 1. The CDR3 covers 13 residues. CDR3 amino acids: CASSLDGRNEQFF. Written as DNA, the CDR3 is TGCGCCAGCAGCTTGGACGGGAGGAATGAGCAGTTCTTC.

The V call is TRBV15, the J call TRBJ1-6, with a possible D match to TRBD1 (5 bases). V gave up 0 bases and J gave up 9 bases, with 12 bases separating them. Germline V lookup: CDR1 LNHNV, CDR2 YYDKDF (reference sequence). CDR3 length equals 15 residues. In DNA form, the CDR3 reads TGTGCCACCAGCAGAGATTGGGGCAGACCTTCACCCCTCCACTTT. The encoded protein is CATSRDWGRPSPLHF.

The gene calls are TRBV5-4 and TRBJ2-3; maybe TRBD2 (5 bases). Trimming stripped 4 bases from V and 2 bases from J, with 14 bases between. The CDR3 covers 15 residues. From germline, CDR1 is SGHNT and CDR2 YYREEE (reference sequence). The CDR3 sequence: CASSLRPDFTDTQYF. The CDR3 DNA follows: TGTGCCAGCAGCCTACGCCCGGACTTCACAGATACGCAGTATTTT.

For the CDR3, the DNA is TGTGCCAGCAGCCAAGAAGGCGGTCAGTCGGAAAACATTCAGTACTTC. Amino acids: CASSQEGGQSENIQYF. The chain combines TRBV4-2 with TRBJ2-4; no clear D. The CDR3 is made up of 16 amino acids. The V and J ends lost 0 bases and 5 bases respectively, with 14 bases between them. Germline V CDR1 and CDR2: LGHNA, YNFKEQ.

The V call is TRBV6-5, the J call TRBJ2-3; TRBD2 might be the D (5 bases). CDR1 is MNHEY, CDR2 SVGAGI, per germline. Trimming removed 5 bases from V and 6 bases from J, with 12 bases in between. There are 13 residues in the CDR3. The DNA for the CDR3 is TGTGCCAGCAGTCTAGCCCTCCGGGATACGCAGTATTTT. The encoded protein is CASSLALRDTQYF.

The V call is TRBV6-5, the J call TRBJ2-5; D might be TRBD1 (6 bases). The CDR3 has 15 residues. CDR1 MNHEY and CDR2 SVGAGI come from the germline V gene. V gave up 2 bases and J gave up 2 bases, with 12 bases separating them. The CDR3: CASSYGGRLQETQYF. The CDR3 DNA reads TGTGCCAGCAGTTACGGGGGCAGATTACAAGAGACCCAGTACTTC.

This clone turned up a few times. J is TRBJ1-4 and V is TRBV5-8; TRBD1 matches 9 bases. The germline CDR1 and CDR2 sequences are SGHTS and YDEGEE. V shed 0 bases and J 7 bases; nucleotides not matched to a gene: 4. CDR3 length: 15 residues. Here the CDR3 reads CASSLGGTGREKLFF. The CDR3 nucleotides are TGTGCCAGCAGCTTGGGGGGGACAGGGCGTGAAAAACTGTTTTTT. Based on the CDR3 plus reference TRBV5-8 and TRBJ1-4, the full variable domain is EAGVTQSPTHLIKTRGQQATLRCSPISGHTSVYWYQQALGLGLQFLLWYDEGEERNRGNFPPRFSGRQFPNYSSELNVNALELEDSALYLCASSLGGTGREKLFFGSGTQLSVL.

The genes are TRBV4-1 and TRBJ2-3; 9 bases line up with TRBD2. CDR1 MGHRA and CDR2 YSYEKL come from the germline V gene. V shed 1 base and J 1 base; nucleotides not matched to a gene: 3. CDR3 length equals 16 residues. The chain's CDR3 is CASSQVASGGTDTQYF. DNA of the CDR3: TGCGCCAGCAGCCAAGTGGCTAGCGGGGGCACAGATACGCAGTATTTT.

Note on this clone: Relative to the germline gene, one junction end is altered; a read error may explain this. The genes are TRBV11-2 and TRBJ1-6, with 9 bases aligning to TRBD1. Germline V gives CDR1 SGHAT, CDR2 FQNNGV. The CDR3 has 14 amino acids. The DNA for the CDR3 is TGTGCCAGCTCCTCCGGGACAGGGAATTCACCCCCCCACTTT. Translated: CASSSGTGNSPPHF.

The rearrangement links TRBV27 to TRBJ1-6, with D perhaps TRBD1 (6 bases). Germline V lookup: CDR1 MNHEY, CDR2 SMNVEV (reference sequence). Trimming took off 6 bases at V and 7 bases at J, with 13 bases between the two ends. The CDR3 sequence is 14 residues long. The CDR3 loop is CASRDGGRNSPLHF. CDR3 coding DNA: TGTGCCAGCAGGGACGGGGGGCGGAATTCACCCCTCCACTTT.

In this sample, this clone turned up a few times. This chain links TRBV19 with TRBJ1-1; 7 positions match TRBD1. Germline V lookup: CDR1 LNHDA, CDR2 SQIVND (reference sequence). V gave up 3 bases and J gave up 1 base; unmatched junction bases: 8. This CDR3 has 16 amino acids. The CDR3 nucleotides read TGTGCCAGTAGTATCGAAAAGGGGGCAGGGAACACTGAAGCTTTCTTT. It translates to CASSIEKGAGNTEAFF.

The chain couples TRBV7-9 to TRBJ2-6, with D unresolved. Germline loops: CDR1 SEHNR, CDR2 FQNEAQ (reference sequence). The CDR3 spans 15 residues. Trimming stripped 5 bases from V and 0 bases from J, with 8 bases between. The CDR3 DNA sequence: TGTGCCAGCAGCCCACCGAGCTCTGGGGCCAACGTCCTGACTTTC. Translating gives CASSPPSSGANVLTF.